This T cell receptor (beta chain) was sequenced for a study of Ad26.COV2.S vaccination and SARS-CoV-2 variants. Background on the study: Each vaccinee took Ad26.COV2.S intramuscularly, once or twice 56 days apart.

Data came from immunoSEQ multiplex PCR; TCRdb stores just in-frame clones and leaves some out. The sample has about 400,000 clones; 88% are singletons. The treatment was: around 19 received Ad26.COV2.S at low or high dose, single or two shots; 5 received placebo; per-sample allocation not given. Sample collection was performed on day 63 after the first vaccine or placebo injection. Sequenced here: peripheral blood, sampled in a trial of Ad26.COV2.S vaccine versus placebo. The source is a person between 18 and 65 years old who received the Ad26.COV2.S COVID-19 vaccine or a placebo.

The CDR3 DNA follows: TGTGCCAGCAGCCAAGGATTCGGGGGGGCCGGGATAGATACGCAGTATTTT. The encoded protein is CASSQGFGGAGIDTQYF. The chain uses TRBV3-1 (or the pseudogene TRBV3-2) and TRBJ2-3, with 8 bases fitting TRBD2. The CDR3 runs to 17 residues. Germline V CDR1 and CDR2: LGHDT, YNNKEL (reference sequence). Unmatched junction bases numbered 11, after V lost 1 base and J lost 5 bases.